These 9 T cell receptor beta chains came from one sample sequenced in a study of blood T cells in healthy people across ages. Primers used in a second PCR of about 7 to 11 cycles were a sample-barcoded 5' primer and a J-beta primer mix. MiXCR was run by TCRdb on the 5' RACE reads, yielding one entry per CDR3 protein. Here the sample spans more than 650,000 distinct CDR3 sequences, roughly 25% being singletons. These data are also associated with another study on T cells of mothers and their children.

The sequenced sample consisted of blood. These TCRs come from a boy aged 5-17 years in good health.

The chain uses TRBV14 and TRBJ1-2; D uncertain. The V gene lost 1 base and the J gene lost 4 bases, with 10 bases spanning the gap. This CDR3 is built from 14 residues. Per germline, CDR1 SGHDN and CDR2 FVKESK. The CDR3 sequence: CASSQVSSFYGYTF. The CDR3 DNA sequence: TGTGCCAGCAGCCAAGTTAGCAGCTTCTATGGCTACACCTTC.

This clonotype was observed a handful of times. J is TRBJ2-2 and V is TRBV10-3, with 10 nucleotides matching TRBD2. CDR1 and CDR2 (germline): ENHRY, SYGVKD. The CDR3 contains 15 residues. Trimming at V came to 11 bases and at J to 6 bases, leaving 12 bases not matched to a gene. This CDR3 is CAALAGAARSGELFF. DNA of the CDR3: TGTGCCGCCCTAGCGGGGGCCGCCAGGTCCGGGGAGCTGTTTTTT.

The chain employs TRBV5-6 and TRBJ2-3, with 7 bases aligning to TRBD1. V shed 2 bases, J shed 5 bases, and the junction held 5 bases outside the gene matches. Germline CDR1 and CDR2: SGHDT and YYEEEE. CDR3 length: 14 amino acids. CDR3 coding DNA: TGTGCCAGCAGCTTTGACAGGGTCGGAGATACGCAGTATTTT. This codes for CASSFDRVGDTQYF.

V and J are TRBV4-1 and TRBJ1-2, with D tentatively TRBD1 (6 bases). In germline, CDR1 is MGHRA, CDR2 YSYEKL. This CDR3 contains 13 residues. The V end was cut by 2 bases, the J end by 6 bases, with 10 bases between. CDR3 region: CASSQQGIHGYTF. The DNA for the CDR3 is TGCGCCAGCAGCCAACAGGGGATCCATGGCTACACCTTC.

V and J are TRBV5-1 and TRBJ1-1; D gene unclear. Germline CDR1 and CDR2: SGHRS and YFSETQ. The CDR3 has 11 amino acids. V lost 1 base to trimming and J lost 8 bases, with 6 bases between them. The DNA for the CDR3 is TGCGCCAGCAGCTTGTTTGGCGAAGCTTTCTTT. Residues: CASSLFGEAFF.

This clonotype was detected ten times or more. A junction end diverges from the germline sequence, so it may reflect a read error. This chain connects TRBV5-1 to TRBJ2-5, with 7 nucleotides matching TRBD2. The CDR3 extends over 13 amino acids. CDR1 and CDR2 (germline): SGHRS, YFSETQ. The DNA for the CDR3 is TGTGCCAGCAGCTCTGGACTAGAGGAGACCCAGTACTTC. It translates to CASSSGLEETQYF.

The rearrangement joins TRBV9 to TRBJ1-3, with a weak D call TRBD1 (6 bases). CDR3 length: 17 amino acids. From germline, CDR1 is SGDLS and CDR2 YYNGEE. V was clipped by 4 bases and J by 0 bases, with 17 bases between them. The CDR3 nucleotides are TGTGCCAGCAGCTTTTACAGGGACCAGATCTCTGGAAACACCATATATTTT. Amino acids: CASSFYRDQISGNTIYF.

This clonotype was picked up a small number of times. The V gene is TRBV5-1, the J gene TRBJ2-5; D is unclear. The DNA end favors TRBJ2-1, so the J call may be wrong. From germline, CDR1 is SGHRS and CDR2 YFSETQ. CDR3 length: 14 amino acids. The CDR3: CASSLEVVYNEQFF. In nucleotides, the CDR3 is TGCGCCAGCAGCTTAGAGGTGGTCTACAATGAGCAGTTCTTC.

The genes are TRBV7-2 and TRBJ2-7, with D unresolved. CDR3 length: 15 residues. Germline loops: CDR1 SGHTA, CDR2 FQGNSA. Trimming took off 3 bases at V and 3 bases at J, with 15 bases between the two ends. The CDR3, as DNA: TGTGCCAGCAGCTTGAGTGCCAGGCTGAACTACGAGCAGTACTTC. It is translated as CASSLSARLNYEQYF.